One and the same sample provided the 7 T cell receptor beta chains below, sequenced in a study of identical twins. MiXCR, applied by TCRdb to the 5' RACE reads, yields one record per CDR3 protein. The sample contains approximately 630,000 distinct CDR3 sequences, around 7.5% of which appear only once. The same data also contributed to another study, on yellow fever vaccine responses in identical twins.

The sequenced sample was PBMCs. The receptors come from a woman aged 18-35 years in good health.

The table lists this clonotype with a few counts. The J gene is TRBJ2-3, the V gene TRBV7-9; 7 bases are shared with TRBD1. Trimming at V came to 1 base and at J to 8 bases, leaving 12 bases not matched to a gene. In germline, CDR1 is SEHNR, CDR2 FQNEAQ (reference sequence). There are 16 residues in the CDR3. Here the CDR3 DNA reads TGTGCCAGCAGCTTAGAACTGGCGGGTTCAGGGGGTACGCAGTATTTT. This translates into CASSLELAGSGGTQYF.

At least ten counts were recorded for this clonotype. This chain links TRBV5-1 with TRBJ2-2; 7 nucleotides align to TRBD1. Trimming cost V 2 bases and J 2 bases; bases outside gene matches: 3. Germline assignment: CDR1 SGHRS and CDR2 YFSETQ. This CDR3 comprises 15 residues. CDR3 residues: CASSFGTVNTGELFF. The CDR3 DNA is TGCGCCAGCAGCTTTGGGACAGTAAACACCGGGGAGCTGTTTTTT.

In nucleotides, the CDR3 is TGTGCCAGCAGCTTAGATTCTATCCCATCCTACAATGAGCAGTTCTTC. It codes for CASSLDSIPSYNEQFF. The chain joins TRBV7-2 to TRBJ2-1; D is unresolved. This CDR3 spans 16 amino acids. CDR1 is SGHTA and CDR2 is FQGNSA in the germline V gene. The ends were cut back, 1 base at V and 1 base at J, with 11 bases in the middle. The full variable domain, in which reference TRBV7-2 and TRBJ2-1 provide the parts outside the CDR3, is GAGVSQSPSNKVTEKGKDVELRCDPISGHTALYWYRQSLGQGLEFLIYFQGNSAPDKSGLPSDRFSAERTGGSVSTLTIQRTQQEDSAVYLCASSLDSIPSYNEQFFGPGTRLTVL.

The V gene is TRBV6-1, the J gene TRBJ2-6; no clear D. This CDR3 comprises 15 residues. In germline, CDR1 is MNHNS, CDR2 SASEGT. The V end was cut by 5 bases, the J end by 2 bases, with 10 bases between. This chain's CDR3 is CASSPGLTGANVLTF. The DNA for the CDR3 is TGTGCCAGCAGTCCAGGTCTCACTGGGGCCAACGTCCTGACTTTC.

This clonotype appeared a few times. The chain couples TRBV11-2 to TRBJ2-2; D may be TRBD2 (6 bases). V lost 2 bases, J lost 4 bases, and 14 bases lay in between. Germline CDR1 is SGHAT and CDR2 is FQNNGV. CDR3 length: 16 amino acids. The CDR3, as DNA: TGTGCCAGCAGCTTAACCCCCGGGGGTCGCACCGGGGAGCTGTTTTTT. This encodes CASSLTPGGRTGELFF.

This clonotype was detected a few times. The DNA of the CDR3 is TGCAGCGGGACTAGCGGAACCAATGAGCAGTTCTTC. This gives the protein CSGTSGTNEQFF. The chain uses TRBV29-1 and TRBJ2-1, with 10 bases that match TRBD2. Germline CDR1 reads SQVTM; CDR2 reads ANQGSEA. V dropped 7 bases and J dropped 6; count of bases not matched to a gene: 3. This CDR3 spans 12 amino acids.

The sample holds a few counts of this clonotype. The chain has TRBV6-5 and TRBJ1-6, with D possibly TRBD1 on 6 matching bases. The V gene's germline CDR1 is MNHEY and CDR2 SVGAGI. The CDR3 is made up of 15 amino acids. Trimming shortened V by 2 bases and J by 6 bases, and 11 bases separated the two germline ends. This CDR3 reads CASSYTTGPNSPLHF. The CDR3, as DNA: TGTGCCAGCAGTTACACTACAGGGCCTAATTCACCCCTCCACTTT.